The text below deals with one T cell receptor (beta chain). Source study methods: Amplification of reference gene primers provided the estimated nucleated cell counts. Profiled with immunoSEQ multiplex PCR; TCRdb holds only in-frame clones, not every one. That table supplies the V and J calls and clone size; D and trimming were determined from the DNA. The sample holds over 150,000 clones; 75% to 95% are singletons and the top ten take about 0.55%. Unmatched junction bases numbered 1, after V lost 3 bases and J lost 6 bases. The CDR3 contains 13 residues. Germline CDR1 and CDR2: LNHDA and SQIVND (reference sequence). This sample stems from a study of blood T cell repertoires in COVID-19. Study-wide context: COVID-19 samples collected from the United States, Italy and Spain covered acute and convalescent phases.

This TCR was recovered from a man in his fifties or sixties with acute or convalescent COVID-19. This chain joins TRBV19 and TRBJ1-2, with TRBD1 matching 10 bases. Sequenced material: peripheral blood. The CDR3 reads CASSIDRGHGYTF. The DNA of the CDR3 is TGTGCCAGTAGTATTGACAGGGGGCATGGCTACACCTTC.